These 22 T cell receptor beta chains were all obtained from the same sample, sequenced in a study of spatial heterogeneity in lung cancer (dated by TCRdb to the late 2010s). The library was prepared using 5' RACE. These reads were obtained on a NextSeq 500. Using fastp trimming at Q25 and MiXCR clonotype assembly, TCRdb reanalyzed the public sequencing data and kept in-frame beta chains. Rows are unified per CDR3 protein, each entry keeping the most common DNA and genes. This sample comprises about 16,000 distinct CDR3 sequences, almost 8% of them detected only once. Of the sample, approximately 36% is held by the ten largest clones. The time point label, read with the paper, signifies: sample taken at primary tumor resection. TCR sequencing used whole RNA extracted from tumor and nontumor lung tissue, or from cryopreserved PBMC samples, without cell sorting. The source was PBMCs, collected at surgery. Every receptor here comes from a female donor with early-stage non-small cell lung cancer.

There are many counts of this clonotype. The CDR3 DNA sequence: TGTGCCAGCAGCTCTGGGCTCGAGCAGTACTTC. Translating it yields CASSSGLEQYF. The J gene is TRBJ2-7, the V gene TRBV7-2; no reliable D call. The CDR3 spans 11 residues. Germline values: CDR1 SGHTA, CDR2 FQGNSA. V was clipped by 4 bases and J by 6 bases, with 7 bases between them.

The chain's CDR3 is CASSLGTVYNSPLHF. The DNA for the CDR3 is TGTGCCAGCAGTTTGGGGACAGTATATAATTCACCCCTCCACTTT. This sequence joins TRBV27 and TRBJ1-6; the match to TRBD1 covers 7 bases. The CDR3 has 15 amino acids. With 3 bases clipped from V and 4 bases from J, the junction kept 3 bases outside the gene matches. Germline V gene data show CDR1 as MNHEY and CDR2 as SMNVEV (reference sequence).

This clonotype appeared many times. J is TRBJ1-1 and V is TRBV29-1; TRBD1 matches at 8 bases. J lost 6 bases, V lost 5 bases, and 2 bases had no gene match. Germline CDR1 and CDR2: SQVTM and ANQGSEA. This CDR3 has 11 amino acids. The CDR3 sequence is CSVPGQAEAFF. In nucleotides, the CDR3 is TGCAGCGTTCCGGGACAGGCTGAAGCTTTCTTT.

This clonotype turned up a few times. The rearrangement links TRBV28 to TRBJ2-7, with D possibly matching TRBD2 (5 bases). Looked up from germline, CDR1 is MDHEN and CDR2 is SYDVKM. CDR3 length equals 16 residues. V dropped 1 base and J dropped 2 bases, with 15 bases sitting between them. The CDR3 loop reads CASSLLVSDWTYEQYF. DNA of the CDR3: TGTGCCAGCAGTTTATTAGTTTCGGACTGGACCTACGAGCAGTACTTC.

This chain links TRBV30 with TRBJ2-5; no firm D call. The germline V gene encodes CDR1 GTSNPN and CDR2 SVGIG (reference sequence). The CDR3 extends over 12 amino acids. V lost 2 bases and J 2 bases, leaving 6 bases between the germline ends. CDR3 nucleotide sequence: TGTGCCTGGAGTTCGCGTCAAGAGACCCAGTACTTC. Translating it yields CAWSSRQETQYF. Full variable domain (rest looked up from reference TRBV30 and TRBJ2-5): SQTIHQWPATLVQPVGSPLSLECTVEGTSNPNLYWYRQAAGRGLQLLFYSVGIGQISSEVPQNLSASRPQDRQFILSSKKLLLSDSGFYLCAWSSRQETQYFGPGTRLLVL.

In its sample, this clonotype was seen many times. CDR3 nucleotides: TGTGCCTGGGACTTCGGGGCAGGGCTCACAGATACGCAGTATTTT. Translation: CAWDFGAGLTDTQYF. The chain joins TRBV30 to TRBJ2-3; TRBD1 or TRBD2 may be the D gene (5 bases each). Trimming stripped 5 bases from V and 2 bases from J, with 17 bases between. This CDR3 is 15 amino acids long. The germline CDR1 and CDR2 sequences are GTSNPN and SVGIG (reference sequence).

This clonotype is medium-sized by share. J is TRBJ1-3 and V is TRBV7-9; TRBD1 agrees at 7 bases. The CDR3 is 15 residues long. Germline-derived CDR1 and CDR2 are SEHNR and FQNEAQ (reference sequence). The V segment lost 5 bases and the J segment 0 bases; nucleotides outside the gene matches: 4. The CDR3 protein is CASSPGQSSGNTIYF. For the CDR3, the DNA is TGTGCCAGCAGCCCGGGACAGTCCTCTGGAAACACCATATATTTT.

This clonotype was detected ten times or more. V usage is TRBV29-1 and J usage is TRBJ1-3; TRBD1 agrees at 10 bases. The CDR3 runs 13 residues. Germline V gene data show CDR1 as SQVTM and CDR2 as ANQGSEA. The V segment lost 7 bases and the J segment 6 bases; nucleotides outside the gene matches: 6. This CDR3 is CSGTGTGENTIYF. CDR3 DNA: TGCAGCGGTACCGGGACAGGGGAAAACACCATATATTTT.

The V call is TRBV4-3, the J call TRBJ1-2; the D is unclear. From germline, CDR1 is LGHNA and CDR2 YSLEER. This CDR3 has 15 amino acids. V was clipped by 1 base and J by 0 bases, with 9 bases between them. The CDR3 loop reads CASSQGVISNYGYTF. CDR3 bases: TGCGCCAGCAGCCAAGGAGTCATTTCTAACTATGGCTACACCTTC.

This clonotype was detected a few times. The chain recombines TRBV7-9 with TRBJ1-2, with 7 positions matching TRBD1. The CDR3 contains 13 residues. The V segment lost 4 bases and the J segment 2 bases; nucleotides outside the gene matches: 1. Germline-derived CDR1 and CDR2 are SEHNR and FQNEAQ (reference sequence). The CDR3 protein is CASSWGQNYGYTF. The CDR3, as DNA: TGTGCCAGCAGCTGGGGACAGAACTATGGCTACACCTTC. The variable domain in full, with the rest retrieved from reference TRBV7-9 and TRBJ1-2, is DTGVSQNPRHKITKRGQNVTFRCDPISEHNRLYWYRQTLGQGPEFLTYFQNEAQLEKSRLLSDRFSAERPKGSFSTLEIQRTEQGDSAMYLCASSWGQNYGYTFGSGTRLTVV.

This clonotype has ten or more counts. The rearrangement uses TRBV23-1 and TRBJ1-5, with 7 bases identical to TRBD1. TRBV23-1 is given ORF status, its function remaining uncertain. V lost 6 bases and J lost 2; bases outside the gene matches: 7. This CDR3 region has 15 residues. In DNA form, the CDR3 reads TGCGCCAGCAGCCTGAGGGGGCGAGGCAATCAGCCCCAGCATTTT. It encodes CASSLRGRGNQPQHF.

This clonotype was counted a few times. The chain joins TRBV6-6 to TRBJ2-1; 11 positions agree with TRBD2. V shed 0 bases, J shed 12 bases, and the junction held 4 bases outside the gene matches. This CDR3 comprises 14 residues. Germline V gives CDR1 MNHNY, CDR2 SVGAGI (reference sequence). The chain's CDR3 is CASSYSIAGGRQFF. DNA for the CDR3: TGTGCCAGCAGTTACTCGATAGCGGGGGGGCGGCAGTTCTTC.

Many counts were recorded for this clonotype. The rearrangement uses TRBV20-1 and TRBJ1-2, with unresolved D. Trimming pared 0 bases from V and 4 bases from J, leaving 9 bases between. The CDR3 covers 13 residues. Germline loops: CDR1 DFQATT, CDR2 SNEGSKA (reference sequence). The chain's CDR3 is CSARDPATYGYTF. CDR3 nucleotide sequence: TGCAGTGCTAGAGATCCAGCGACCTATGGCTACACCTTC.

This clonotype was observed many times. The chain carries TRBV7-2 and TRBJ2-5; perhaps TRBD2 as D (7 bases). CDR1 SGHTA and CDR2 FQGNSA come from the germline V gene. The germline V and J ends were trimmed by 7 bases and 4 bases, with 19 bases remaining between them. This CDR3 contains 15 residues. The CDR3 DNA is TGTGCCAGCACCTTTGGGGGGGCTGGGGGAGAGACCCAGTACTTC. Protein product: CASTFGGAGGETQYF.

On this clonotype itself: A much larger clone lies a single base off, so this may be a read error. The J gene is TRBJ2-7, the V gene TRBV11-2; D is possibly TRBD1 (6 bases). Germline CDR1 and CDR2: SGHAT and FQNNGV. CDR3 length: 13 amino acids. Trimming took off 8 bases at V and 0 bases at J, with 11 bases between the two ends. Here the CDR3 reads CASWWTASYEQYF. The CDR3, as DNA: TGTGCCAGCTGGTGGACAGCCTCCTACGAGCAGTACTTC.

Many counts were recorded for this clonotype. The chain recombines TRBV28 with TRBJ1-1; D perhaps matches TRBD1 (6 bases). Trimming pared 5 bases from V and 8 bases from J, leaving 12 bases between. CDR3 length equals 12 residues. Germline V gives CDR1 MDHEN, CDR2 SYDVKM. DNA for the CDR3: TGTGCCAGCAGTCTGCAGGGGATGGAAGCTTTCTTT. Protein: CASSLQGMEAFF.

This clonotype was detected ten times or more. The J gene is TRBJ2-7, the V gene TRBV6-5; 8 bases match TRBD1. Germline V lookup: CDR1 MNHEY, CDR2 SVGAGI. The V segment lost 6 bases and the J segment 1 base; nucleotides outside the gene matches: 8. The CDR3 loop spans 15 amino acids. CDR3 amino acids: CASRLGQGQSYEQYF. The CDR3 DNA reads TGTGCCAGCAGACTCGGACAGGGTCAATCCTACGAGCAGTACTTC.

This clonotype was recorded a few times. V usage is TRBV19 and J usage is TRBJ2-3; weak D call: TRBD2 (5 bases). V lost 5 bases to trimming and J lost 5 bases, with 11 bases between them. Germline CDR1 is LNHDA and CDR2 is SQIVND (reference sequence). The CDR3 is made up of 13 amino acids. The CDR3 region is CASSVRREDTQYF. CDR3 nucleotide sequence: TGTGCCAGTAGTGTTAGACGGGAAGATACGCAGTATTTT.

On this clonotype: This may be a read error: a much more frequent sequence differs by one nucleotide. V gene TRBV15 combines with J gene TRBJ2-5; D is uncertain. Germline values: CDR1 LNHNV, CDR2 YYDKDF (reference sequence). The length of the CDR3 is 15 residues. Here the CDR3 reads CATSRDLAMQGTQYF. CDR3 coding DNA: TGTGCCACCAGCAGAGATCTGGCCATGCAAGGGACCCAGTACTTC.

The chain uses TRBV6-1 and TRBJ2-7; 10 positions agree with TRBD1. V lost 3 bases to trimming and J lost 0 bases; unmatched junction nucleotides: 14. The V gene's germline CDR1 is MNHNS and CDR2 SASEGT. This CDR3 contains 19 residues. The CDR3 bases are TGTGCCAGCAGTGACGTCGCCCTGGGGACAGGGGCCCCCTCCTACGAGCAGTACTTC. This sequence encodes CASSDVALGTGAPSYEQYF.

This clonotype has a count of ten or more. The chain is built from TRBV5-6 and TRBJ1-5; 7 bases are a match to TRBD1. The germline V gene has CDR1 SGHDT and CDR2 YYEEEE. This CDR3 has 17 amino acids. V lost 4 bases to trimming and J lost 2 bases; unmatched junction nucleotides: 12. DNA for the CDR3: TGTGCCAGCAGCCTGGCGGAGGGGGCGCGGGGCAATCAGCCCCAGCATTTT. This encodes CASSLAEGARGNQPQHF.

This clonotype has more than one count but fewer than ten. This chain joins TRBV12-3 or TRBV12-4 and TRBJ1-6; D call uncertain. The CDR3 loop spans 17 amino acids. V was clipped by 0 bases and J by 9 bases, with 18 bases between them. The CDR3 spells CASSLAGGLVGSSPLHF. The CDR3 nucleotides are TGTGCCAGCAGTTTAGCAGGAGGGCTGGTAGGGAGTTCACCCCTCCACTTT.